Presented here are 2 T cell receptor beta chains from one specimen sequenced in a study of blood T cell repertoires in COVID-19. Measured with immunoSEQ multiplex PCR; TCRdb has only the in-frame clones, and not every one. The sample yields approximately 300,000 clones, roughly 83% seen once. Sequencing was done on a sample of peripheral blood. These receptor sequences come from a woman between 50 and 59 years old with acute or convalescent COVID-19.

The V call is TRBV7-9, the J call TRBJ2-7; D remains unclear. The V gene's germline CDR1 is SEHNR and CDR2 FQNEAQ (reference sequence). The CDR3 has 14 residues. Trimming left V 5 bases short and J 5 bases short, with 16 bases between. CDR3 amino acids: CASSQTHGADEQYF. CDR3 DNA: TGTGCCAGCAGCCAGACGCACGGAGCCGACGAGCAGTACTTC.

This chain connects TRBV28 to TRBJ1-3; D uncertain. The germline gives CDR1 MDHEN, CDR2 SYDVKM. The CDR3 loop spans 15 amino acids. The ends were cut back, 3 bases at V and 0 bases at J, with 9 bases in the middle. CDR3: CASSLVYYSGNTIYF. The CDR3, as DNA: TGTGCCAGCAGTTTGGTCTATTACTCTGGAAACACCATATATTTT.